Listed here are 4 T cell receptor beta chains from one sample, sequenced in a study of CD8+CD57+ T cells in acquired aplastic anemia. Genomic DNA, serving as template, underwent TCR beta VDJ and CDR3 profiling. TCRdb independently ran MiXCR on the reads; one entry per CDR3 protein. The sample gives 250,000 to 350,000 distinct CDR3 sequences, around 60% of which show up once; 7% to 9% is in the top ten. Material for sequencing was sorted CD4+, CD8+, or CD8+CD57+ T cells (not recorded which) from PBMCs. Every receptor here comes from a human donor with severe aplastic anemia or a healthy control (not recorded which).

The V gene is TRBV6-5, the J gene TRBJ2-3, with TRBD2 matching over 8 bases. This CDR3 has 14 residues. The germline V gene has CDR1 MNHEY and CDR2 SVGAGI. J gave up 4 bases and V 5 bases, and 5 bases lay outside the gene matches. CDR3 sequence: CASSRAGGPDTQYF. CDR3 in DNA: TGTGCCAGCAGTAGGGCGGGGGGCCCAGATACGCAGTATTTT.

This clonotype occurred once. A read error may account for a junction end that differs from germline. The V and J genes are TRBV2 and TRBJ1-5; no firm D call. The length of the CDR3 is 16 residues. Germline V gene lookup returns CDR1 SNHLY and CDR2 FYNNEI. Written as DNA, the CDR3 is TGTGCCAGCAGCGCGGAGAGTTCCTATAGCAACCAGCCCCAGCATTTT. Translating it yields CASSAESSYSNQPQHF. Drawing the rest from reference TRBV2 and TRBJ1-5, the complete variable domain is EPEVTQTPSHQVTQMGQEVILRCVPISNHLYFYWYRQILGQKVEFLVSFYNNEISEKSEIFDDQFSVERPDGSNFTLKIRSTKLEDSAMYFCASSAESSYSNQPQHFGDGTRLSIL.

This clonotype has just a few counts. The genes are TRBV24-1 and TRBJ2-5; D not resolved. Per the germline V gene, CDR1 is KGHDR and CDR2 is SFDVKD. This CDR3 is built from 12 residues. V lost 3 bases and J lost 1, with 2 bases in between. CDR3 protein: CATSDPQETQYF. DNA of the CDR3: TGTGCCACCAGTGATCCCCAAGAGACCCAGTACTTC.

The J gene is TRBJ2-3, the V gene TRBV5-4, with a possible D match to TRBD1 (6 bases). The CDR3 has 14 residues. The germline V gene encodes CDR1 SGHNT and CDR2 YYREEE (reference sequence). V was shortened by 2 bases and J by 5 bases, with 12 bases between the two germline ends. The CDR3 is CASSLPQGIDTQYF. The CDR3 nucleotides are TGTGCCAGCAGCTTACCTCAGGGGATAGATACGCAGTATTTT.